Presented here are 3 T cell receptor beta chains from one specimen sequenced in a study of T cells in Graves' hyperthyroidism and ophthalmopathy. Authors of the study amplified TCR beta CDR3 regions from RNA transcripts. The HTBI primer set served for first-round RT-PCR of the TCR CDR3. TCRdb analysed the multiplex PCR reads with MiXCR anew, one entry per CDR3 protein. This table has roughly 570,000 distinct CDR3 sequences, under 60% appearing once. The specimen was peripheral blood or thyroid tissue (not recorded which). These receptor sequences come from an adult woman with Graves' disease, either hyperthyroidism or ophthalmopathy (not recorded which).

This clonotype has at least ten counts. The DNA for the CDR3 is TGTGCCACCGTGGATATGTCGCAGTCGAATGAGCAGTTCTTC. Translating gives CATVDMSQSNEQFF. The chain carries TRBV15 and TRBJ2-1, with no clear D. The length of the CDR3 is 14 residues. The germline V gene has CDR1 LNHNV and CDR2 YYDKDF (reference sequence). Deletions cut 8 bases from V and 7 bases from J, with 18 bases between. The full variable domain, rest sourced from reference TRBV15 and TRBJ2-1, is DAMVIQNPRYQVTQFGKPVTLSCSQTLNHNVMYWYQQKSSQAPKLLFHYYDKDFNNEADTPDNFQSRRPNTSFCFLDIRSPGLGDTAMYLCATVDMSQSNEQFFGPGTRLTVL.

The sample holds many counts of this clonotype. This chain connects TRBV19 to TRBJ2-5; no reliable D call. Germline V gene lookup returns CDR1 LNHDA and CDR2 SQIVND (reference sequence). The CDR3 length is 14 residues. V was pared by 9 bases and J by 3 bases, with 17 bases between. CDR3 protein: CASADGSAEETQYF. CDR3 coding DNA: TGTGCCAGCGCCGACGGAAGCGCGGAAGAGACCCAGTACTTC. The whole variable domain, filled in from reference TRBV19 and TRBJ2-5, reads DGGITQSPKYLFRKEGQNVTLSCEQNLNHDAMYWYRQDPGQGLRLIYYSQIVNDFQKGDIAEGYSVSREKKESFPLTVTSAQKNPTAFYLCASADGSAEETQYFGPGTRLLVL.

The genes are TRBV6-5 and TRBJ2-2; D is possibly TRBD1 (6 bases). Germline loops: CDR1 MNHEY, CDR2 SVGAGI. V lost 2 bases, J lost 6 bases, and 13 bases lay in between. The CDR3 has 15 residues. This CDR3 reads CASSYQGRRAGELFF. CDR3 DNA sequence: TGTGCCAGCAGTTACCAGGGGCGGAGAGCCGGGGAGCTGTTTTTT.